Each of the 6 T cell receptor beta chains below was sequenced from the same sample in a study of shared clonotypes between healthy human individuals. The assay was immunoSEQ multiplex PCR, and TCRdb's table has in-frame clones only and misses some. The sample carries a few hundred thousand clones, around 86% recorded once. Sequencing used memory CD8+ T cells sorted from blood. The subset denotes: CD45RO+ cells pooled with CCR7-negative TemRA cells. These receptors all come from a man between 18 and 29 years old in good health.

The chain combines TRBV6-5 with TRBJ2-3, with no clear D. Germline CDR1 is MNHEY and CDR2 is SVGAGI. V was trimmed by 2 bases and J by 1 base, leaving 13 bases between them. The length of the CDR3 is 16 residues. Here the CDR3 DNA reads TGTGCCAGCAGTTACAACGAGGAGTGGGGCACAGATACGCAGTATTTT. Its protein is CASSYNEEWGTDTQYF.

Remarks on this clone: The sample holds other DNA sequences that translate to the same CDR3. This chain links TRBV6-5 with TRBJ2-1, with 8 bases lining up with TRBD1. CDR1 is MNHEY and CDR2 is SVGAGI in the germline V gene. The CDR3 covers 15 residues. With 6 bases clipped from V and 2 bases from J, the junction kept 6 bases outside the gene matches. CDR3 region: CASSPGQGTYNEQFF. Here the CDR3 DNA reads TGTGCCAGCAGCCCTGGACAGGGTACCTACAATGAGCAGTTCTTC.

The rearrangement links TRBV19 to TRBJ2-7; D remains ambiguous. Germline V gene sequence: CDR1 LNHDA, CDR2 SQIVND (reference sequence). The CDR3 has 16 amino acids. The V and J ends lost 1 base and 0 bases respectively, with 13 bases between them. CDR3 region: CASSIVPGRSSYEQYF. The CDR3 region has the DNA TGTGCCAGTAGTATAGTACCAGGCCGAAGCTCCTACGAGCAGTACTTC.

This chain uses TRBV5-1 with TRBJ2-7, with D possibly being TRBD1 (6 bases). The V gene's germline CDR1 is SGHRS and CDR2 YFSETQ. The length of the CDR3 is 13 residues. V shed 4 bases and J shed 3 bases, with 11 bases lying between them. CDR3 sequence reads: CASSRQQGYEQYF. The CDR3 nucleotides read TGCGCCAGCAGCCGTCAACAGGGCTACGAGCAGTACTTC.

The V gene is TRBV7-9, the J gene TRBJ2-2; TRBD2 matches at 7 bases. The CDR3 runs to 15 residues. The V and J ends lost 3 bases and 6 bases, in that order; junction bases with no gene match: 7. CDR1 SEHNR and CDR2 FQNEAQ come from the germline V gene (reference sequence). CDR3 bases: TGTGCCAGCAGCTTCGAGGGGACTACTCCCGGGGAGCTGTTTTTT. The encoded protein is CASSFEGTTPGELFF.

The chain combines TRBV6-5 with TRBJ2-1; D assignment may be TRBD1 or TRBD2 (6 bases each). The CDR3 length is 15 residues. V was clipped by 0 bases and J by 4 bases, with 10 bases between them. The germline V gene has CDR1 MNHEY and CDR2 SVGAGI. In DNA, the CDR3 is TGTGCCAGCAGTTACTCGGGGGGCTCATACAATGAGCAGTTCTTC. Translated, it gives CASSYSGGSYNEQFF.